The rows below give T cell receptor beta chains drawn from one sample of a study of T-cell reconstitution after alpha-beta-depleted transplantation in children. TCRdb passed the PCR reads through MiXCR, listing each CDR3 protein once. Among under 450,000 distinct CDR3 sequences listed, 15% to 20% were seen once. This sample comprised PBMCs, mostly from graft donor cells, obtained 360 days after TCRalphabeta/CD19-depleted stem cell transplant. Receptors were obtained from a boy under two years old who had a stem cell transplant for Wiskott-Aldrich syndrome, so the T cells may come from the graft donor. CDR3s include the opening cysteine and the closing phenylalanine or tryptophan. A D gene is named only where the DNA matches it firmly.

j_call | d_call | v_call | cdr3_aa
TRBJ2-5 | TRBD1 | TRBV19 | CASSTAGQGSIQETQYF
TRBJ2-5 | TRBD2 | TRBV20-1 | CSAEGLAGPQETQYF
TRBJ1-4 | . | TRBV12-3/TRBV12-4 | CASSPLTGLREKLFF
TRBJ2-5 | . | TRBV12-3/TRBV12-4 | CASSSASWETQYF
TRBJ2-5 | . | TRBV6-2/TRBV6-3 | CASSGTKETQYF
TRBJ2-5 | . | TRBV29-1 | CSVGAFRRIQETQYF
TRBJ2-4 | . | TRBV5-6 | CASSLVGQLAKNIQYF
TRBJ2-2 | TRBD2 | TRBV20-1 | CSAERETGELFF
TRBJ2-7 | . | TRBV28 | CASSLAGGASYEQYF
TRBJ2-1 | . | TRBV10-3 | CAISALATTYNEQFF
TRBJ2-7 | TRBD2 | TRBV27 | CASSPPTSGRIYEQYF
TRBJ2-3 | . | TRBV5-1 | CASSLRFGDGTDTQYF
TRBJ2-2 | . | TRBV5-8 | CASSLVTGRDTGELFF
TRBJ2-1 | . | TRBV29-1 | CSARRGRPSYNEQFF
TRBJ2-1 | . | TRBV24-1 | CATSDNGALNEQFF
TRBJ2-5 | . | TRBV12-3/TRBV12-4 | CASSLRREIGQETQYF
TRBJ2-7 | . | TRBV12-3/TRBV12-4 | CASTGTESYEQYF
TRBJ2-7 | . | TRBV6-5 | CASSYSFGYEQYF
TRBJ2-5 | TRBD1 | TRBV24-1 | CAIKDREQETQYF
TRBJ2-3 | . | TRBV12-3/TRBV12-4 | CASSHALGSLSGDTQYF
TRBJ2-2 | . | TRBV6-2/TRBV6-3 | CASSWTTGELFF
TRBJ2-7 | . | TRBV5-1 | CASSLGWRTYEQYF
TRBJ2-1 | . | TRBV29-1 | CSVVARDGSYNEQFF
TRBJ2-1 | . | TRBV6-5 | CASSHPSGGSSYNEQFF
TRBJ2-7 | . | TRBV4-1 | CASSQDWGVKYYYEQYF
TRBJ2-2 | . | TRBV14 | CASSHVTGIPGELFF
TRBJ1-3 | . | TRBV5-1 | CASSLTGTGPGNTIYF
TRBJ2-1 | TRBD2 | TRBV25-1 | CASSEYSAGGAFF
TRBJ2-1 | . | TRBV7-8 | CASSLGRGYYNEQFF
TRBJ2-5 | . | TRBV3-1 | CASSQNLPEETQYF
TRBJ2-7 | . | TRBV10-3 | CAISESWTPYEQYF
TRBJ2-7 | TRBD1 | TRBV20-1 | CSAIIGDRNLYEQYF
TRBJ2-1 | . | TRBV12-3/TRBV12-4 | CASSLGGEAPHEQFF
TRBJ1-5 | . | TRBV5-5 | CASSLYWQGNQPQHF
TRBJ2-2 | . | TRBV4-2 | CASSHVSGTADDGELFF
TRBJ2-7 | TRBD1 | TRBV15 | CATSRDGQGTDEQYF
TRBJ2-1 | . | TRBV7-9 | CASSLPDSQFF
TRBJ1-5 | . | TRBV7-6 | CASSRRVNQPQHF
TRBJ2-7 | TRBD2 | TRBV7-9 | CASTIAGGDYEQYF
TRBJ1-1 | . | TRBV4-1 | CASSHPDRMNTEAFF
TRBJ2-3 | TRBD2 | TRBV7-8 | CASSPLLAGATDTQYF
TRBJ2-7 | TRBD2 | TRBV5-1 | CASSLEGGSPYEQYF
TRBJ2-7 | . | TRBV3-1 | CASSQVDFYEQYF
TRBJ2-3 | TRBD2 | TRBV20-1 | CSARGKGLAGRDTQYF
TRBJ2-1 | . | TRBV6-2/TRBV6-3 | CASSRDFSYNEQFF
TRBJ2-7 | . | TRBV12-3/TRBV12-4 | CASSLVWMVEQYF
TRBJ2-7 | . | TRBV20-1 | CSAPDGSYEQYF
TRBJ2-5 | . | TRBV7-9 | CASSSKEGIEGTQYF
TRBJ2-6 | . | TRBV3-1 | CASSRGIQGGTLWSGANVLTF
TRBJ2-3 | . | TRBV24-1 | CATSDLRSGGTDTQYF
TRBJ2-3 | . | TRBV7-8 | CASSINTDTQYF
TRBJ2-1 | TRBD2 | TRBV6-2/TRBV6-3 | CASSWAGGINEQFF
TRBJ2-7 | TRBD2 | TRBV5-6 | CASRRKLTSGTYEQYF
TRBJ1-4 | . | TRBV11-2 | CASSESRGAEKLFF
TRBJ1-1 | . | TRBV29-1 | CSVESWGRWGTEAFF
TRBJ2-6 | . | TRBV3-1 | CASSQAAGANVLTF